A single sample gave rise to the 17 T cell receptor beta chains below, sequenced in a study of cytomegalovirus exposure and HLA in healthy donors. PCR was performed using 60 Vbeta and 13 Jbeta primers. Here immunoSEQ multiplex PCR was the method, and the copy in TCRdb shows in-frame clones only, minus some. The table includes 100,000 to 150,000 clones, 73% detected once. Material for sequencing was PBMCs. These receptors all stem from a man aged 55 to 70 in good health and CMV-seropositive.

The gene calls are TRBV28 and TRBJ1-2; D gene unclear. Germline CDR1 reads MDHEN; CDR2 reads SYDVKM. This CDR3 is built from 12 residues. V dropped 11 bases and J dropped 0 bases, with 10 bases sitting between them. The DNA for the CDR3 is TGTGCCGGTCAGGTAGCTAACTATGGCTACACCTTC. It codes for CAGQVANYGYTF.

The V gene is TRBV30, the J gene TRBJ2-7; a possible D gene is TRBD2 (6 bases). Germline V gene data show CDR1 as GTSNPN and CDR2 as SVGIG (reference sequence). There are 12 residues in the CDR3. Trimming took off 2 bases at V and 3 bases at J, with 8 bases between the two ends. CDR3 region: CAWSNGGYEQYF. The CDR3 DNA reads as TGTGCCTGGAGTAACGGGGGCTACGAGCAGTACTTC.

This chain joins TRBV30 and TRBJ2-3, with 9 bases identical to TRBD2. This CDR3 region has 16 residues. V lost 0 bases, J lost 6 bases, and 10 bases stayed unmatched. Germline V CDR1 and CDR2: GTSNPN, SVGIG (reference sequence). The CDR3 DNA reads as TGTGCCTGGAGTGTGGGGCTAGCGGGGCTCGGGGATACGCAGTATTTT. As protein: CAWSVGLAGLGDTQYF.

The chain carries TRBV28 and TRBJ2-5, with 7 bases fitting TRBD2. CDR3 size: 15 residues. The V segment lost 8 bases and the J segment 1 base; nucleotides outside the gene matches: 10. Germline CDR1 reads MDHEN; CDR2 reads SYDVKM. The DNA of the CDR3 is TGTGCCAGCGGTAATTCGCGGGGGAGCCAAGAGACCCAGTACTTC. This translates into CASGNSRGSQETQYF.

A few counts support this clone. The rearrangement joins TRBV7-9 to TRBJ2-2; the D is unclear. CDR1 SEHNR and CDR2 FQNEAQ come from the germline V gene (reference sequence). This CDR3 is 18 amino acids long. The ends were cut back, 3 bases at V and 2 bases at J, with 19 bases in the middle. The CDR3 region is CASSFSLEASFNTGELFF. CDR3 DNA: TGTGCCAGCAGCTTTAGCCTTGAGGCGAGTTTTAACACCGGGGAGCTGTTTTTT.

The gene calls are TRBV4-2 and TRBJ1-1; no firm D call. Germline assignment: CDR1 LGHNA and CDR2 YNFKEQ. V lost 0 bases and J lost 1, with 9 bases in between. This CDR3 region has 15 residues. The CDR3 here is CASSQESHPNTEAFF. As DNA, the CDR3 is TGTGCCAGCAGCCAAGAGAGCCACCCGAACACTGAAGCTTTCTTT.

The rearrangement joins TRBV2 to TRBJ2-4, with D perhaps TRBD2 (5 bases). V dropped 1 base and J dropped 6 bases, with 19 bases sitting between them. The CDR3 is 17 amino acids. The germline CDR1 and CDR2 sequences are SNHLY and FYNNEI. The CDR3 reads CASSEVSPGRTSNIQYF. The CDR3 coding sequence is TGTGCCAGCAGTGAAGTTTCCCCGGGGAGAACCTCAAACATTCAGTACTTC.

This chain connects TRBV20-1 to TRBJ2-3, with a weak D call TRBD1 (5 bases). Germline V gene sequence: CDR1 DFQATT, CDR2 SNEGSKA (reference sequence). Trimming took 6 bases from V and 13 from J, leaving 17 bases between them. CDR3 length equals 11 residues. CDR3 region: CSADRPGIKYF. In nucleotides, the CDR3 is TGCAGTGCCGACCGGCCAGGGATAAAGTATTTT.

The CDR3 nucleotides are TGTGCCAGCAGCTTTCAAAACAGGGGTCTAGGTTACGAGCAGTACTTC. Translation: CASSFQNRGLGYEQYF. This chain links TRBV7-8 with TRBJ2-7, with TRBD1 identical over 7 bases. The CDR3 spans 16 residues. Per germline, CDR1 SGHVS and CDR2 FQNEAQ. V was clipped by 3 bases and J by 4 bases; unmatched bases: 12.

The V call is TRBV19, the J call TRBJ1-1; D remains unclear. V lost 7 bases, J lost 8 bases, and 8 bases lay in between. In germline, CDR1 is LNHDA, CDR2 SQIVND (reference sequence). CDR3 size: 10 residues. CDR3 bases: TGTGCCAGTATGAGGGAGGAAGCTTTCTTT. It yields the protein CASMREEAFF.

The chain recombines TRBV7-8 with TRBJ1-4; D gene unclear. V lost 8 bases to trimming and J lost 0 bases, with 13 bases between them. Germline CDR1 reads SGHVS; CDR2 reads FQNEAQ. The CDR3 is 15 residues long. CDR3 in amino acids: CASRQKRATNEKLFF. CDR3 nucleotide sequence: TGTGCCAGCCGGCAAAAGAGGGCAACTAATGAAAAACTGTTTTTT.

This sequence joins TRBV7-2 and TRBJ2-7, with unresolved D. Germline V CDR1 and CDR2: SGHTA, FQGNSA. With 2 bases removed from V and 13 bases from J, the gap between germline ends came to 15 bases. The CDR3 has 12 residues. CDR3 in amino acids: CASSLFFGSAYF. DNA of the CDR3: TGTGCCAGCAGCTTATTTTTTGGTAGTGCCTACTTC.

The chain links TRBV10-2 to TRBJ2-7, with D possibly TRBD1 on 5 matching bases. V lost 4 bases and J lost 2, with 12 bases in between. The CDR3 totals 14 residues. Looked up from germline, CDR1 is WSHSY and CDR2 is SAAADI. CDR3 bases: TGCGCCAGCAGTGCACCGCGACAGACCTACGAGCAGTACTTC. Its protein product is CASSAPRQTYEQYF.

V gene TRBV7-2 combines with J gene TRBJ1-5; D is perhaps TRBD1 (5 bases). CDR1 is SGHTA and CDR2 is FQGNSA in the germline V gene. The germline V and J ends were trimmed by 3 bases and 7 bases, with 13 bases remaining between them. The CDR3 totals 14 residues. CDR3 sequence: CASSFGGGGQPQHF. CDR3 coding DNA: TGTGCCAGCAGCTTTGGGGGGGGTGGGCAGCCCCAGCATTTT. Full variable domain (missing parts from reference TRBV7-2 and TRBJ1-5): GAGVSQSPSNKVTEKGKDVELRCDPISGHTALYWYRQSLGQGLEFLIYFQGNSAPDKSGLPSDRFSAERTGGSVSTLTIQRTQQEDSAVYLCASSFGGGGQPQHFGDGTRLSIL.

This chain uses TRBV5-4 with TRBJ1-1; D gene ambiguous. The CDR3 has 14 amino acids. V lost 1 base, J lost 2 bases, and 9 bases lay in between. Germline V CDR1 and CDR2: SGHNT, YYREEE (reference sequence). The CDR3, as DNA: TGTGCCAGCAGCTTGATAGGAGGCAACACTGAAGCTTTCTTT. Translation gives CASSLIGGNTEAFF.

The chain combines TRBV30 with TRBJ2-2; 8 bases line up with TRBD2. Trimming took 2 bases from V and 4 from J; bases not matched to a gene: 9. CDR1 is GTSNPN, CDR2 SVGIG, per germline (reference sequence). The CDR3 contains 16 residues. In nucleotides, the CDR3 is TGTGCCTGGAGTCCTTACGGGACTAGATCCACCGGGGAGCTGTTTTTT. This encodes CAWSPYGTRSTGELFF. The entire variable domain, with the rest obtained from reference TRBV30 and TRBJ2-2, is as follows: SQTIHQWPATLVQPVGSPLSLECTVEGTSNPNLYWYRQAAGRGLQLLFYSVGIGQISSEVPQNLSASRPQDRQFILSSKKLLLSDSGFYLCAWSPYGTRSTGELFFGEGSRLTVL.

This clone showed up just once. The V gene is TRBV28, the J gene TRBJ2-5; 10 bases fit TRBD1. CDR1 is MDHEN, CDR2 SYDVKM, per germline. The CDR3 contains 15 residues. The V gene end was trimmed by 4 bases and the J gene end by 6 bases; junction bases not matched to a gene: 8. CDR3 bases: TGTGCCAGCAGTTCGGCGACAGGGGGCATCCAGACCCAGTACTTC. Its translation is CASSSATGGIQTQYF.